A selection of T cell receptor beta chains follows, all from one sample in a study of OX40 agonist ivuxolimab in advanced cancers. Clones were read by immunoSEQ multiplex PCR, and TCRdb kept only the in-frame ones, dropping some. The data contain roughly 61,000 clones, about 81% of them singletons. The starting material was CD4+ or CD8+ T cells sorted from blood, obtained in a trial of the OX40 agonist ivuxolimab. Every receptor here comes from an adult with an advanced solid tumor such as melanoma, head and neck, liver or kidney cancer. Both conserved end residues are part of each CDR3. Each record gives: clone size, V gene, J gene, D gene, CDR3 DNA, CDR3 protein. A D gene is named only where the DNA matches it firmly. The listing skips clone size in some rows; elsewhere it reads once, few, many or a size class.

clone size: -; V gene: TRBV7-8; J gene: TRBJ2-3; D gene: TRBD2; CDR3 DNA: TGTGCCAGCAGCTCGTGGACTAGCGGGCTGACAGATACGCAGTATTTT; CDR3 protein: CASSSWTSGLTDTQYF
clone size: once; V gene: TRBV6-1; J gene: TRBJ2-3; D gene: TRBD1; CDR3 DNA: TGTGCCAGCAGTGAACTGACAGGGGGAGGCACAGATACGCAGTATTTT; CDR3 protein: CASSELTGGGTDTQYF
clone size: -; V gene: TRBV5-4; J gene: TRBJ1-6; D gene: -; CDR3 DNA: TGTGCCAGCAGCTTGGAGGCCGACCGAGATTCACCCCTCCACTTT; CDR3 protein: CASSLEADRDSPLHF
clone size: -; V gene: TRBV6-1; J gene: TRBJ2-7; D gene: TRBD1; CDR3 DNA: TGTGCCAGCACGGACAGGGCACACGAGCAGTACTTC; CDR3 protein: CASTDRAHEQYF
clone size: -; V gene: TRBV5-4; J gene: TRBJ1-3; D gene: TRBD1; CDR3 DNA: TGTGCCAGCAGCGACCGGGACAGGGGAGCACCTGGAAACACCATATATTTT; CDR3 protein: CASSDRDRGAPGNTIYF
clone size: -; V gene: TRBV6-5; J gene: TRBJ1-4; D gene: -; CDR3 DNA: TGTGCCAGCAGTTACCGGGGGGACGCTGAAAAACTGTTTTTT; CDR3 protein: CASSYRGDAEKLFF
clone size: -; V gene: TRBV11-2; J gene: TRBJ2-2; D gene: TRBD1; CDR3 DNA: TGTGCCAGCAGCTTAGTGTCGGCAGGGGGCACCGGGGAGCTGTTTTTT; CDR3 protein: CASSLVSAGGTGELFF
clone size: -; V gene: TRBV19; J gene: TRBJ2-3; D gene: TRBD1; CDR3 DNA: TGTGCCAGTAGTATTTTCACAGGGGACACAGATACGCAGTATTTT; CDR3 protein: CASSIFTGDTDTQYF
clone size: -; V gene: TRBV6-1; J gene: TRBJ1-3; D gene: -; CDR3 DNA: TGTGCCAGCAGTGAAGAAGGGGCTTCCGGGGGAAACACCATATATTTT; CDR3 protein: CASSEEGASGGNTIYF
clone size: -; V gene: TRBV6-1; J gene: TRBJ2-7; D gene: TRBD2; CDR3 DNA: TGTGCCAGCAGTGGGGGACTAGTACGAATGTACGAGCAGTACTTC; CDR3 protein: CASSGGLVRMYEQYF
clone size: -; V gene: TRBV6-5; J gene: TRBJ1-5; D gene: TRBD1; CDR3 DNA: TGTGCCAGCAGTCGGACAGGGGTCGATCAGCCCCAGCATTTT; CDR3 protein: CASSRTGVDQPQHF
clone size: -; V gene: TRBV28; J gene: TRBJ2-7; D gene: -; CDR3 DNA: TGTGCCAGCACTTCGACGACAGTTCTCTACGAGCAGTACTTC; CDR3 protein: CASTSTTVLYEQYF
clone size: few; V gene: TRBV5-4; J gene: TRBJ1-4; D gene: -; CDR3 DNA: TGTGCCAGCAGCCAAGGCCCGACCCTAAAAACTAATGAAAAACTGTTTTTT; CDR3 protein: CASSQGPTLKTNEKLFF
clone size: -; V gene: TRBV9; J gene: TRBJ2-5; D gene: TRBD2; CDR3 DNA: TGTGCCAGCAGCCTCGGTGGCGGGGGTATAGATGAGACCCAGTACTTC; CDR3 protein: CASSLGGGGIDETQYF
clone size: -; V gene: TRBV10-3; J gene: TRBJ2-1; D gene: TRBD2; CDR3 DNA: TGTGCCATCTCTTCGGGGGGTCTCTACAATGAGCAGTTCTTC; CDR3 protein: CAISSGGLYNEQFF
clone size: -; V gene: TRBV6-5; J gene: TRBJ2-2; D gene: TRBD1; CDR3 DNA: TGTGCCAGCCGATCCCACGGGCAGGGGGCCGGGGAGCTGTTTTTT; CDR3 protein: CASRSHGQGAGELFF
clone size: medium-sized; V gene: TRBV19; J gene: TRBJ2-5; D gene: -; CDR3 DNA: TGTGCCAGTTCTGGAGGCAGACAAGAGACCCAGTACTTC; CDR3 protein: CASSGGRQETQYF
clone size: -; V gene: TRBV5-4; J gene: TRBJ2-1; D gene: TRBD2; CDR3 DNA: TGTGCCAGCAGCTTGTATGGTGGGCGGGGGGGATACAATGAGCAGTTCTTC; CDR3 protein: CASSLYGGRGGYNEQFF
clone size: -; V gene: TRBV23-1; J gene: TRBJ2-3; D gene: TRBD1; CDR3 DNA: TGCGCCAGCAGTCAATGGGGGACAGGGGGTTTCTTGGATACGCAGTATTTT; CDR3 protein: CASSQWGTGGFLDTQYF
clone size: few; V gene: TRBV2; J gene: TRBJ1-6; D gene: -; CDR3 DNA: TGTGCCAGCAGTGGTTGGGCTAATTCACCCCTCCACTTT; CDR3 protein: CASSGWANSPLHF
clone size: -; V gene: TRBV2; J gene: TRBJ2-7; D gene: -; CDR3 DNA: TGTGCCAGCAGTGTTGGCGGCCCTTCCTACGAGCAGTACTTC; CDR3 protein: CASSVGGPSYEQYF
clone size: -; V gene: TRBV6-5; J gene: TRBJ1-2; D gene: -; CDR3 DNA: TGTGCCAGCAGGAGGGGGGGGCCGGAGGGCTACACCTTC; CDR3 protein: CASRRGGPEGYTF
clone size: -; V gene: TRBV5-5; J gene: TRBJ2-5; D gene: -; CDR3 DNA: TGTGCCAGCAGCTTGGATCTGCAGCAAGAGACCCAGTACTTC; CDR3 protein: CASSLDLQQETQYF
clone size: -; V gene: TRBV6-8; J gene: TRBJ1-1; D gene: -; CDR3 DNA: TGTGCCAGCAGTTACTCGCGAGGAACTGAAGCTTTCTTT; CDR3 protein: CASSYSRGTEAFF
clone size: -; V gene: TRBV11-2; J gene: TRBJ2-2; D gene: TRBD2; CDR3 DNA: TGTGCCAGCAGCTTATTAGCGGGGGTTGGTTACACCGGGGAGCTGTTTTTT; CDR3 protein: CASSLLAGVGYTGELFF
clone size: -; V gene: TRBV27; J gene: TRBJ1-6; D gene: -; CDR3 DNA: TGTGCCAGCAGTTTAGCACTCGGGACCCGTTATTCACCCCTCCACTTT; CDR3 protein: CASSLALGTRYSPLHF
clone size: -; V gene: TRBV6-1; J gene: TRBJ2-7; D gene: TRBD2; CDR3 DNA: TGTGCCAGCAGTGAAAGAGCGGGGGCGTTTGCCGAGCAGTACTTC; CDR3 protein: CASSERAGAFAEQYF
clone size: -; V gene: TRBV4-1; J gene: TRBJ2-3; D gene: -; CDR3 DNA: TGCGCCAGCAGCCAAGCGGGGTACGCTAGCACAGATACGCAGTATTTT; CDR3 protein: CASSQAGYASTDTQYF
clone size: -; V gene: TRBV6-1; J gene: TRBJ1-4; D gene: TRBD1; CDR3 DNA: TGTGCCAGCAGGGGGACAGGGGAGGCTAATGAAAAACTGTTTTTT; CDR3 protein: CASRGTGEANEKLFF
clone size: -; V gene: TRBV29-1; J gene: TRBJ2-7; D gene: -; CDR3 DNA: TGCAGCGTTGAAAGGAGTACGGAGCAGTACTTC; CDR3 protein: CSVERSTEQYF
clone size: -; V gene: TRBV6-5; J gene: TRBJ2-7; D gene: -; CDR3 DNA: TGTGCCAGCAGTTACACCGCAGGGGTCTACGAGCAGTACTTC; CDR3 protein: CASSYTAGVYEQYF
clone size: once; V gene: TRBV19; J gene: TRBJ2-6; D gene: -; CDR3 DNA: TGTGCCAGTAGTATACCCGGGGGTTTGGCTGGGGCCAACGTCCTGACTTTC; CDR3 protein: CASSIPGGLAGANVLTF
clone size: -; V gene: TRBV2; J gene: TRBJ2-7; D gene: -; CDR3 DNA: TGTGCCAGCAGATGGGACGAAACTTACGAGCAGTACTTC; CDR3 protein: CASRWDETYEQYF
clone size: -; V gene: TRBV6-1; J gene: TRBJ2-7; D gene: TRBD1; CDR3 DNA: TGTGCCAGCAGTCTAGACAGGGTGATCTCCGAGCAGTACTTC; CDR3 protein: CASSLDRVISEQYF
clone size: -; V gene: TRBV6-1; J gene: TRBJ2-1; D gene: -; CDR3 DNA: TGTGCCAGCAGTGAAGGCTACAATGAGCAGTTCTTC; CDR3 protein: CASSEGYNEQFF
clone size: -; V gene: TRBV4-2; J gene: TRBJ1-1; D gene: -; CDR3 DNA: TGTGCCAGCAGCCAAGGGCACAACAACTTGAACACTGAAGCTTTCTTT; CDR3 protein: CASSQGHNNLNTEAFF
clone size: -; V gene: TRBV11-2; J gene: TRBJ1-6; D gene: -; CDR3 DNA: TGTGCCGTCGGCGAGGGTAATTCACCCCTCCACTTT; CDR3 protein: CAVGEGNSPLHF
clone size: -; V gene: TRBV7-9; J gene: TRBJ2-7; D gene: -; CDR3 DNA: TGTGCCAGCAGCCCGGCGGGGTACAGGGGAAGGTCCTACGAGCAGTACTTC; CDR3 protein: CASSPAGYRGRSYEQYF
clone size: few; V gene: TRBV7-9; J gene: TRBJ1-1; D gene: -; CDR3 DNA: TGTGCCAGCAGCCGAGGCGGGGGTTGGAACACTGAAGCTTTCTTT; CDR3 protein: CASSRGGGWNTEAFF
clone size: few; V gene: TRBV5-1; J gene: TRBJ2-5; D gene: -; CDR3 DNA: TGCGCCAGCAGCTTAGGTCCAGCCCTTGAAGAGACCCAGTACTTC; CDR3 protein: CASSLGPALEETQYF
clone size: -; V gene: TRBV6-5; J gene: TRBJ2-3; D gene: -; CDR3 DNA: TGTGCCAGCAGTGACACAGATACGCAGTATTTT; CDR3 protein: CASSDTDTQYF
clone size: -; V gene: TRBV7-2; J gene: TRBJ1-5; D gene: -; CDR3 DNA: TGTGCCAGCAGCTTAGTTTCCGGTAGCAATCAGCCCCAGCATTTT; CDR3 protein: CASSLVSGSNQPQHF
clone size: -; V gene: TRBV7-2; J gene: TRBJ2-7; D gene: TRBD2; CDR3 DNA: TGTGCCAGCAGGGCACGACTAGCGGGGACCTACGAGCAGTACTTC; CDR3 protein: CASRARLAGTYEQYF
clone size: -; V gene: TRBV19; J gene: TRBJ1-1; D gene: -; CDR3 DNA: TGTGTCCTAAGGAAAGGGGAGGCCACTGAAGCTTTCTTT; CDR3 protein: CVLRKGEATEAFF
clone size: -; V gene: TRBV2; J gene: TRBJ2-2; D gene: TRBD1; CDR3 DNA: TGTGCCAGCAGCCCTGAATCGATAGGGGGCTGGAACACCGGGGAGCTGTTTTTT; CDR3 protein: CASSPESIGGWNTGELFF
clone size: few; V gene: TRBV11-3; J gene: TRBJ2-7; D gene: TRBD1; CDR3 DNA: TGTGCCAGCAGCCCGTGGGGACAGGGGGCCCACGAGCAGTACTTC; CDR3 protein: CASSPWGQGAHEQYF
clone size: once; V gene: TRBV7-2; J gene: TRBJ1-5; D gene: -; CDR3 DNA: TGTGCCAGCAGCTTCGCCCGCTCCGTCGGACAGCCCCAGCATTTT; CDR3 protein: CASSFARSVGQPQHF
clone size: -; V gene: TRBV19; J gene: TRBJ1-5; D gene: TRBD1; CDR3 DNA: TGTGCCAGTAGGGGGACAGGGACGAGCCAGCCCCAGCATTTT; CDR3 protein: CASRGTGTSQPQHF
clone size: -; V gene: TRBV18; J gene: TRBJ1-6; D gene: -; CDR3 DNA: TGTGCCAGCTCACCACTTGGAACAGCAGCTTCACCCCTCCACTTT; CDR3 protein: CASSPLGTAASPLHF
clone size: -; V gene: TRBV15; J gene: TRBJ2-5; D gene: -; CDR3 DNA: TGTGCCACCAGCAGGACGGGGCGAGGGGAAGAGACCCAGTACTTC; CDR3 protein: CATSRTGRGEETQYF
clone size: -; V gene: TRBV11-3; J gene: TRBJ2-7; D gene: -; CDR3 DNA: TGTGCCAGCAGCTTAGATCTTCGCGGCTACGGGCAGTACCCCGCGCAGTACTTC; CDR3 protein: CASSLDLRGYGQYPAQYF